These 18 T cell receptor beta chains share one sample of origin, sequenced in a study of graft-versus-host responses after intestinal transplantation. These receptors' antigens are unknown. Libraries were prepared by immunoSEQ multiplex PCR; TCRdb keeps only in-frame clonotypes and omits some of them. Of tens of thousands of clones in the sample, about 92% were seen once. The starting material was unstimulated CD8+ T cells sorted from spleen or lymph node cells, obtained before intestinal transplant. The receptors were gathered from a human donor who received an intestinal transplant.

V usage is TRBV1 and J usage is TRBJ1-5; the DNA was not compared with TRBD1, the D call given in the table. TRBV1 is an annotated pseudogene. There are 18 residues in the CDR3. CDR3 protein: CTSSQGTGTGVGNQPQHF. Here the CDR3 DNA reads TGCACCAGCAGCCAAGGTACCGGGACAGGGGTCGGCAATCAGCCCCAGCATTTT.

The chain joins TRBV9 to TRBJ2-3, with 8 bases lining up with TRBD2. V dropped 2 bases and J dropped 3; count of bases not matched to a gene: 5. The length of the CDR3 is 15 residues. The germline V gene has CDR1 SGDLS and CDR2 YYNGEE. This chain's CDR3 is CASSVLAGWTDTQYF. In nucleotides, the CDR3 is TGTGCCAGCAGCGTTTTAGCGGGGTGGACAGATACGCAGTATTTT.

The sample holds one count of this clone. The chain uses TRBV6-4 and TRBJ1-1, with no clear D. CDR3 length: 14 residues. Per germline, CDR1 MRHNA and CDR2 SNTAGT. V shed 2 bases and J shed 0 bases, with 7 bases lying between them. This CDR3 reads CASSDVTMNTEAFF. CDR3 sequence (DNA): TGTGCCAGCAGTGACGTCACTATGAACACTGAAGCTTTCTTT.

The chain is built from TRBV7-2 and TRBJ2-7; D might be TRBD1 (6 bases). V shed 2 bases and J shed 3 bases, with 11 bases lying between them. The length of the CDR3 is 14 residues. Per germline, CDR1 SGHTA and CDR2 FQGNSA. As DNA, the CDR3 is TGTGCCAGCAGCTTACCAGGGGCAGTCTACGAGCAGTACTTC. Translating gives CASSLPGAVYEQYF.

The chain has TRBV19 and TRBJ2-3; possibly TRBD2 for D (5 bases). Germline CDR1 reads LNHDA; CDR2 reads SQIVND (reference sequence). This CDR3 spans 14 amino acids. V lost 6 bases to trimming and J lost 1 base, with 11 bases between them. CDR3 sequence (DNA): TGTGCCAGTAGGGATGTAGCGCGCACAGATACGCAGTATTTT. This gives the protein CASRDVARTDTQYF.

Remarks on this clone: The junction departs from germline at one end; a sequencing error may be responsible. The V and J genes are TRBV7-9 and TRBJ1-2; D remains ambiguous. Germline CDR1 is SEHNR and CDR2 is FQNEAQ (reference sequence). The CDR3 covers 11 residues. Here the CDR3 reads CASSLGSDINF. DNA of the CDR3: TGTGCCAGCAGCTTAGGTAGCGACATAAACTTC.

V usage is TRBV4-3 and J usage is TRBJ1-5; 7 positions agree with TRBD1. Germline V lookup: CDR1 LGHNA, CDR2 YSLEER. V lost 0 bases, J lost 2 bases, and 4 bases stayed unmatched. The CDR3 covers 16 residues. In DNA, the CDR3 is TGCGCCAGCAGCCAAGATAGACAGGGTGGCAATCAGCCCCAGCATTTT. Its translation is CASSQDRQGGNQPQHF.

This clone is a singleton in its sample. CDR3 sequence (DNA): TGTGCCAGCAGATTCGACAGGGGCGATGGCTACACCTTC. Translated, it gives CASRFDRGDGYTF. J is TRBJ1-2 and V is TRBV7-2, with 8 bases that match TRBD1. The V and J ends lost 6 bases and 6 bases, in that order; junction bases with no gene match: 6. The CDR3 is 13 residues long. Germline values: CDR1 SGHTA, CDR2 FQGNSA.

The CDR3 nucleotides read TGTGCCAGCAGCCAATTTGCCGGACAGAAGAGTGCATCTGGGGCCAACGTCCTGACTTTC. Residues: CASSQFAGQKSASGANVLTF. This rearrangement joins TRBV7-6 to TRBJ2-6, with D perhaps matching TRBD1 (6 bases). The V end lost 5 bases, the J end lost 1 base, and 24 bases lay between the germline ends. Germline CDR1 and CDR2: SGHVS and FNYEAQ. This CDR3 region has 20 residues.

V usage is TRBV7-2 and J usage is TRBJ2-5; possible D gene TRBD2, 6 bases. The CDR3 consists of 16 residues. Trimming pared 4 bases from V and 1 base from J, leaving 16 bases between. Germline V gives CDR1 SGHTA, CDR2 FQGNSA. CDR3 region: CASSSNWRELQETQYF. DNA for the CDR3: TGTGCCAGCAGCTCCAACTGGCGGGAACTCCAAGAGACCCAGTACTTC.

The V call is TRBV29-1, the J call TRBJ2-3; tentative D call: TRBD2 (5 bases). V was shortened by 7 bases and J by 3 bases, with 5 bases between the two germline ends. Per germline, CDR1 SQVTM and CDR2 ANQGSEA. The CDR3 runs 10 residues. The chain's CDR3 is CSGGTDTQYF. The CDR3 bases are TGCAGCGGAGGGACAGATACGCAGTATTTT.

This rearrangement joins TRBV6-5 to TRBJ2-3, with TRBD2 matching over 8 bases. The CDR3 loop spans 15 amino acids. The J segment lost 5 bases and the V segment lost 0 bases, leaving 4 bases of the junction unmatched. Germline CDR1 MNHEY, CDR2 SVGAGI. CDR3 loop: CASSYSTGGEDTQYF. CDR3 bases: TGTGCCAGCAGTTACTCAACGGGGGGGGAAGATACGCAGTATTTT.

The V gene is TRBV9, the J gene TRBJ2-1, with TRBD2 matching over 12 bases. Germline V CDR1 and CDR2: SGDLS, YYNGEE. The CDR3 length is 17 residues. V shed 0 bases, J shed 8 bases, and the junction held 9 bases outside the gene matches. Here the CDR3 reads CASSVGITSGGKHEQFF. CDR3 in DNA: TGTGCCAGCAGCGTAGGTATAACTAGCGGGGGGAAGCATGAGCAGTTCTTC. The entire variable domain, with the rest obtained from reference TRBV9 and TRBJ2-1, is as follows: DSGVTQTPKHLITATGQRVTLRCSPRSGDLSVYWYQQSLDQGLQFLIQYYNGEERAKGNILERFSAQQFPDLHSELNLSSLELGDSALYFCASSVGITSGGKHEQFFGPGTRLTVL.

The chain carries TRBV27 and TRBJ2-6; D unclear. Trimming shortened V by 3 bases and J by 1 base, and 4 bases separated the two germline ends. Germline values: CDR1 MNHEY, CDR2 SMNVEV (reference sequence). This CDR3 contains 14 residues. The CDR3 here is CASSLSSGANVLTF. The CDR3 region has the DNA TGTGCCAGCAGTTTGAGTTCTGGGGCCAACGTCCTGACTTTC. Full variable domain (outside the CDR3, taken from reference TRBV27 and TRBJ2-6): EAQVTQNPRYLITVTGKKLTVTCSQNMNHEYMSWYRQDPGLGLRQIYYSMNVEVTDKGDVPEGYKVSRKEKRNFPLILESPSPNQTSLYFCASSLSSGANVLTFGAGSRLTVL.

This clone was seen only once. The chain combines TRBV7-8 with TRBJ1-1, with D perhaps matching TRBD1 (6 bases). The CDR3 consists of 15 residues. Trimming cost V 5 bases and J 4 bases, with 17 bases left between them. CDR1 is SGHVS and CDR2 is FQNEAQ in the germline V gene. The CDR3 reads CASSKLTGLSTEAFF. CDR3 DNA sequence: TGTGCCAGCAGCAAACTTACAGGGCTTAGCACTGAAGCTTTCTTT.

A single count supports this clone. This sequence joins TRBV19 and TRBJ1-1, with 11 bases that match TRBD1. With 11 bases clipped from V and 1 base from J, the junction kept 15 bases outside the gene matches. Germline CDR1 LNHDA, CDR2 SQIVND (reference sequence). CDR3 length equals 17 residues. The CDR3 region is CAHSIGQGAIKNTEAFF. In nucleotides, the CDR3 is TGTGCCCATAGTATAGGACAGGGGGCTATTAAGAACACTGAAGCTTTCTTT.

Comments on this clone: The sample carries other DNA sequences with the same CDR3. The gene calls are TRBV4-3 and TRBJ1-1, with a tentative D call TRBD1 (6 bases). V lost 1 base and J 0 bases, leaving 9 bases between the germline ends. The CDR3 runs to 15 residues. Germline V gene lookup returns CDR1 LGHNA and CDR2 YSLEER. For the CDR3, the DNA is TGCGCCAGCAGCCAAGGGGGGCCTATGAACACTGAAGCTTTCTTT. As protein: CASSQGGPMNTEAFF.

This chain uses TRBV6-4 with TRBJ1-5; D may be TRBD1 (6 bases). The CDR3 has 13 residues. CDR1 is MRHNA and CDR2 is SNTAGT in the germline V gene. Trimming stripped 5 bases from V and 6 bases from J, with 11 bases between. The CDR3: CASSFKQGQPQHF. CDR3 in DNA: TGTGCCAGCAGTTTCAAACAGGGTCAGCCCCAGCATTTT.